This T cell receptor (beta chain) was sequenced during a study of CD8+ T cells in alopecia areata. CDR1 SQVTM and CDR2 ANQGSEA come from the germline V gene. CDR3 length equals 13 residues. V lost 5 bases to trimming and J lost 4 bases, with 12 bases between them. Study observations and caveats: Persistence during tofacitinib was seen for many expanded lesional clones in scalp and blood.

A word on this clone: What it binds is unknown.

Specified treatment: oral pan-JAK inhibitor, 5-10 mg twice daily. Following RNA extraction, reverse transcription yielded cDNA that acted as the sequencing template. Some clones are missing from TCRdb's copy, which holds only in-frame ones; the method was immunoSEQ multiplex PCR. The sample lists 150,000 to 200,000 clones, 50% to 70% seen once, with under 1.5% in the top ten. This TCR came from a human donor with alopecia areata. V is TRBV29-1 and J is TRBJ1-5; possible D gene TRBD1, 5 bases. This specimen consisted of CD4+ T cells sorted from blood, obtained at week 49, from a patient treated with tofacitinib. The CDR3 nucleotides read TGCAGCGTTTGGGACGGGGGGAATCAGCCCCAGCATTTT. Its protein is CSVWDGGNQPQHF.